These T cell receptor beta chains were read from a single sample in a study of cytomegalovirus exposure and HLA in healthy donors. Assay: immunoSEQ multiplex PCR; the TCRdb copy retains only in-frame clones and omits some. The table has fewer than 250,000 clones, about 69% seen once. Sequences were obtained from PBMCs. The receptors come from a man aged 25 to 40 in good health and CMV-seropositive. Both conserved end residues are part of each CDR3. D genes are given only for firm matches. A row's size may be missing; if present it is once, few, many or a size class.

size: NA
D: NA
V: TRBV6-6
CDR3: CASRSPDSLYGYTF

size: NA
D: NA
V: TRBV15
CDR3: CATSRDNNRYNEQFF

size: NA
D: TRBD2
V: TRBV7-2
CDR3: CASSLRTGLGAKNIQYF

size: NA
D: NA
V: TRBV7-9
CDR3: CASSRPGGLIHEQYF

size: NA
D: NA
V: TRBV6-5
CDR3: CASSRVGGPGELFF

size: few
D: TRBD1
V: TRBV5-1
CDR3: CASSFQQGGTTYGYTF

size: NA
D: NA
V: TRBV2
CDR3: CASSEGISGETQYF

size: few
D: TRBD2
V: TRBV19
CDR3: CASSLTRWGGEQFF

size: NA
D: NA
V: TRBV6-5
CDR3: CASSKNRDTQYF

size: NA
D: NA
V: TRBV7-3
CDR3: CASSPITYQEEQYF

size: NA
D: NA
V: TRBV6-5
CDR3: CASSYSAWNTEAFF

size: NA
D: TRBD1
V: TRBV4-3
CDR3: CASSRTGGGIGEKLFF

size: few
D: NA
V: TRBV5-1
CDR3: CASSLGTGNTEAFF

size: once
D: TRBD1
V: TRBV6-1
CDR3: CASSAPRGRTGPEQFF

size: NA
D: NA
V: TRBV13
CDR3: CASSRTVANEKLFF

size: NA
D: NA
V: TRBV28
CDR3: CASSPNSGNTIYF

size: few
D: TRBD1
V: TRBV2
CDR3: CASSVVGTGNTGELFF

size: once
D: NA
V: TRBV27
CDR3: CASAPQGYSEQYF

size: NA
D: TRBD2
V: TRBV7-3
CDR3: CASSLQPGAGGNTGELFF

size: NA
D: TRBD2
V: TRBV9
CDR3: CASSVTSGRRTDTQYF

size: NA
D: NA
V: TRBV9
CDR3: CASSVGEVPYGYTF

size: few
D: TRBD2
V: TRBV9
CDR3: CASSADSGGPYEQYF

size: NA
D: TRBD1
V: TRBV28
CDR3: CASSRGQGRYEQYF

size: NA
D: TRBD2
V: TRBV9
CDR3: CASSGGPSGTLTTYEQYF

size: NA
D: TRBD1
V: TRBV2
CDR3: CASTQGTQPYQPQHF

size: NA
D: NA
V: TRBV7-3
CDR3: CASSLGGRSNSPLHF

size: NA
D: TRBD1
V: TRBV29-1
CDR3: CSGLTGEHGYTF

size: NA
D: NA
V: TRBV6-6
CDR3: CASGSTQGNRDTQYF

size: NA
D: TRBD2
V: TRBV7-6
CDR3: CASSLAIRTSGVNEQFF

size: NA
D: NA
V: TRBV29-1
CDR3: CSGAKRQPNTEAFF

size: NA
D: TRBD1
V: TRBV5-4
CDR3: CASSLRGHNTGELFF

size: few
D: NA
V: TRBV15
CDR3: CATSREGGILKQYF

size: NA
D: TRBD2
V: TRBV27
CDR3: CASSLKGLATWAANEQFF

size: NA
D: NA
V: TRBV5-4
CDR3: CASSADSYEQYF

size: NA
D: TRBD1
V: TRBV5-1
CDR3: CASSTVDRGRGDTQYF

size: NA
D: TRBD2
V: TRBV18
CDR3: CASSPLAGGNNEQFF

size: NA
D: NA
V: TRBV25-1
CDR3: CASSVQGISEQFF

size: few
D: TRBD2
V: TRBV9
CDR3: CASSVGNSGVQETQYF

size: NA
D: NA
V: TRBV10-3
CDR3: CAISFDSLYGYTF

size: NA
D: TRBD2
V: TRBV19
CDR3: CASSISPGTRTSGRYNEQFF

size: NA
D: TRBD1
V: TRBV15
CDR3: CATSTNTGVSSYEQYF

size: few
D: NA
V: TRBV5-1
CDR3: CASSLEFYAGNTEAFF

size: NA
D: NA
V: TRBV25-1
CDR3: CASSEYSSRGRETQYF

size: few
D: TRBD2
V: TRBV7-2
CDR3: CASSLVYGPGAGIQETQYF

size: NA
D: NA
V: TRBV10-1
CDR3: CARITVRGMNTEAFF

size: NA
D: NA
V: TRBV19
CDR3: CASRDDRITDTQYF

size: NA
D: NA
V: TRBV5-4
CDR3: CASTSGNQPQHF

size: once
D: TRBD2
V: TRBV7-2
CDR3: CASSSSGSKSYEQYF

size: NA
D: NA
V: TRBV5-4
CDR3: CASSTLQNNSPLHF

size: NA
D: TRBD1
V: TRBV7-9
CDR3: CASSFSRTGVETEAFF

size: NA
D: NA
V: TRBV5-4
CDR3: CASSSGIGQETQYF

size: few
D: NA
V: TRBV29-1
CDR3: CSVEGGGGQPQHF

size: NA
D: TRBD2
V: TRBV30
CDR3: CAWSPGTSGGETQYF